The source of this TCR beta chain is a study of T cell responses to AZD1222 COVID-19 vaccine. Study results and limitations: Vaccine-associated CD4 TCRs spanned spike, dominant at 160-218 and 743-854.

The assay was immunoSEQ multiplex PCR, and TCRdb's table has in-frame clones only and misses some. The repertoire includes some 110,000 clones, roughly 84% of them detected once, and roughly 15% sits in the top ten. Trimming took 3 bases from V and 3 from J; bases not matched to a gene: 2. This CDR3 has 15 residues. Germline loops: CDR1 LNHDA, CDR2 SQIVND (reference sequence). This clone was observed once. Antigen: not known. The chain employs TRBV19 and TRBJ2-1, with 10 bases fitting TRBD2. The sequencing here drew on peripheral blood, taken 28 days after the second AZD1222 dose. The receptor's source is an adult who received the AZD1222 COVID-19 vaccine. CDR3 amino acids: CASSITSGNYNEQFF. CDR3 nucleotides: TGTGCCAGTAGTATCACTAGCGGGAACTACAATGAGCAGTTCTTC.